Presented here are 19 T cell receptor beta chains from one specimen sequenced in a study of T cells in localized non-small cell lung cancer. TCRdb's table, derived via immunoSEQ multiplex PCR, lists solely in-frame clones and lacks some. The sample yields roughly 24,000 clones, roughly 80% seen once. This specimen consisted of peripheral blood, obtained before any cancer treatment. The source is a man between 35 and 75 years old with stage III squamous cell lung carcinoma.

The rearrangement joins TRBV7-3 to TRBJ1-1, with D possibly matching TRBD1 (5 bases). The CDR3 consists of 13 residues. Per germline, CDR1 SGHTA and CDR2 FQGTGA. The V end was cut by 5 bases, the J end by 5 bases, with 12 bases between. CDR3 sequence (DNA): TGTGCCAGCAGCGCGCTTGGGGGTACTGAAGCTTTCTTT. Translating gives CASSALGGTEAFF.

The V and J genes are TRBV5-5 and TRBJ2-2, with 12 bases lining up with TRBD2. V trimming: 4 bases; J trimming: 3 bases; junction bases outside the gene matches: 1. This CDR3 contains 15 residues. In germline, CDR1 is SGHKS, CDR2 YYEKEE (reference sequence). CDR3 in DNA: TGTGCCAGCAGCACTAGCGGGGGGTACACCGGGGAGCTGTTTTTT. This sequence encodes CASSTSGGYTGELFF.

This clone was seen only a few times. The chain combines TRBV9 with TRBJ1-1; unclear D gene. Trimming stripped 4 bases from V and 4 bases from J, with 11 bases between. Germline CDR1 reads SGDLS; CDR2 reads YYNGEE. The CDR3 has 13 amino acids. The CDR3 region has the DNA TGTGCCAGCAGCTTTGGACGAGGCACTGAAGCTTTCTTT. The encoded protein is CASSFGRGTEAFF.

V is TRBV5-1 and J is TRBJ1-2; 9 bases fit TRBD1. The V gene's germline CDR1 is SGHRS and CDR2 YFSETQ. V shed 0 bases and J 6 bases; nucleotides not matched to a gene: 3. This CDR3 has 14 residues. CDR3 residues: CASSLVGQGHGYTF. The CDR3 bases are TGCGCCAGCAGCTTGGTCGGACAGGGGCATGGCTACACCTTC. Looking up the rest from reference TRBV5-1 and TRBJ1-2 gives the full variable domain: KAGVTQTPRYLIKTRGQQVTLSCSPISGHRSVSWYQQTPGQGLQFLFEYFSETQRNKGNFPGRFSGRQFSNSRSEMNVSTLELGDSALYLCASSLVGQGHGYTFGSGTRLTVV.

The CDR3 region has the DNA TGTGCCAGCAGCCAAGGGACAGGGGGCCGATACACCATATATTTT. It translates to CASSQGTGGRYTIYF. This chain uses TRBV14 with TRBJ1-3, with 11 bases lining up with TRBD1. CDR3 length equals 15 residues. Germline CDR1 and CDR2: SGHDN and FVKESK. V lost 1 base to trimming and J lost 8 bases; unmatched junction nucleotides: 4.

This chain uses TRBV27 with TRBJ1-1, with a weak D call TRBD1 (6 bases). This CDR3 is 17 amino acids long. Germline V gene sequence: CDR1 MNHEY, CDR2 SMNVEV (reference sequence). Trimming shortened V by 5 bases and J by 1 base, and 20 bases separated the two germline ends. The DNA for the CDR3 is TGTGCCAGCAGTCCCGGGGCCCTACAGGGAGGGAACACTGAAGCTTTCTTT. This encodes CASSPGALQGGNTEAFF.

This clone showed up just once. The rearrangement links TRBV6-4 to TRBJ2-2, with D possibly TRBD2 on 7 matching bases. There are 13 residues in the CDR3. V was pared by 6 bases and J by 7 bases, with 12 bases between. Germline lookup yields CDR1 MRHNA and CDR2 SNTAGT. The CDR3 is CASRGGGHGELFF. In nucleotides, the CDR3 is TGTGCCAGCAGGGGCGGGGGCCACGGGGAGCTGTTTTTT.

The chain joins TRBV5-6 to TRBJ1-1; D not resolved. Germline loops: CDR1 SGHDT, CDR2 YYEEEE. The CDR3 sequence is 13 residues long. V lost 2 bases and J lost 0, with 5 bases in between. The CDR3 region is CASSFSVNTEAFF. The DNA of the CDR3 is TGTGCCAGCAGCTTTTCGGTGAACACTGAAGCTTTCTTT.

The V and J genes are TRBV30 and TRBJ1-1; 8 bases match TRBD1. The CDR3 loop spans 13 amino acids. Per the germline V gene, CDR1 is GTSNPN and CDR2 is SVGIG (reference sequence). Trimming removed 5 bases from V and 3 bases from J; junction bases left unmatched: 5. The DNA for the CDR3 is TGTGCCTGGGGGACAGGACACCACACTGAAGCTTTCTTT. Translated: CAWGTGHHTEAFF.

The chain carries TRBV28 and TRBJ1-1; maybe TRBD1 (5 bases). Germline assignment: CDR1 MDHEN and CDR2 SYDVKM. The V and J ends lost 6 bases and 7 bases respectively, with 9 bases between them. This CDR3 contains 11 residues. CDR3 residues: CASSRQLEAFF. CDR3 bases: TGTGCCAGCAGCCGACAGCTTGAAGCTTTCTTT. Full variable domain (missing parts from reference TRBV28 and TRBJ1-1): DVKVTQSSRYLVKRTGEKVFLECVQDMDHENMFWYRQDPGLGLRLIYFSYDVKMKEKGDIPEGYSVSREKKERFSLILESASTNQTSMYLCASSRQLEAFFGQGTRLTVV.

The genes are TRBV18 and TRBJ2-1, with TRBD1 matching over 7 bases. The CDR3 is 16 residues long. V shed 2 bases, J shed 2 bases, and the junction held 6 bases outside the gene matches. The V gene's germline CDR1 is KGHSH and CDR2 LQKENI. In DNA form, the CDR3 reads TGTGCCAGCTCACCATTCAAAGGACAGGCCTACAATGAGCAGTTCTTC. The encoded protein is CASSPFKGQAYNEQFF. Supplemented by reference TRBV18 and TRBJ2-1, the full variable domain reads NAGVMQNPRHLVRRRGQEARLRCSPMKGHSHVYWYRQLPEEGLKFMVYLQKENIIDESGMPKERFSAEFPKEGPSILRIQQVVRGDSAAYFCASSPFKGQAYNEQFFGPGTRLTVL.

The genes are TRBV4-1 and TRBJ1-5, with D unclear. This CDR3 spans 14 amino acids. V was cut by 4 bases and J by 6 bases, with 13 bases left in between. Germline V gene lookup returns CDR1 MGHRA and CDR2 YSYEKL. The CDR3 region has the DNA TGCGCCAGCAGCCCGGGCCGAGCGGGTCAGCCCCAGCATTTT. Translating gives CASSPGRAGQPQHF.

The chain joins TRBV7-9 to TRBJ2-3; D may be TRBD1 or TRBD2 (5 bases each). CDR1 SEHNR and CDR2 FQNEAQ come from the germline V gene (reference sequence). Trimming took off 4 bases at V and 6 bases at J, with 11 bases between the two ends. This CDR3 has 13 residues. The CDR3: CASSSMGRDTQYF. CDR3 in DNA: TGTGCCAGCAGCTCCATGGGACGCGATACGCAGTATTTT. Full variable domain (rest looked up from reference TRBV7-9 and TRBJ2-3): DTGVSQNPRHKITKRGQNVTFRCDPISEHNRLYWYRQTLGQGPEFLTYFQNEAQLEKSRLLSDRFSAERPKGSFSTLEIQRTEQGDSAMYLCASSSMGRDTQYFGPGTRLTVL.

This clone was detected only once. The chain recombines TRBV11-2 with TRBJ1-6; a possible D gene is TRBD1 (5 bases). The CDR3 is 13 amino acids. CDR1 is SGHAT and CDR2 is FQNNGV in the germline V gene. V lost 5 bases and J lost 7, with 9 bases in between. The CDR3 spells CASSPEGNSPLHF. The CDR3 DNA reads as TGTGCCAGCAGCCCCGAGGGGAATTCACCCCTCCACTTT.

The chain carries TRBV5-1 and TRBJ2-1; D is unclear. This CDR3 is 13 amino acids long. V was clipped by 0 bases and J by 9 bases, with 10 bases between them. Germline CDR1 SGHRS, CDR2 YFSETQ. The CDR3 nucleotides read TGCGCCAGCAGCTTGGCCCAGACGAGTGAGCAGTTCTTC. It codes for CASSLAQTSEQFF.

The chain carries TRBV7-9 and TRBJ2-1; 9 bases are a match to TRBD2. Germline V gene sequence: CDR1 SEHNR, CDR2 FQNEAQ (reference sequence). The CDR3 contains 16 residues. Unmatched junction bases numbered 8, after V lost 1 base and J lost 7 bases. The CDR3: CASSLVPSGKPNEQFF. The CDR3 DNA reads TGTGCCAGCAGCTTAGTTCCTAGCGGGAAGCCTAATGAGCAGTTCTTC.

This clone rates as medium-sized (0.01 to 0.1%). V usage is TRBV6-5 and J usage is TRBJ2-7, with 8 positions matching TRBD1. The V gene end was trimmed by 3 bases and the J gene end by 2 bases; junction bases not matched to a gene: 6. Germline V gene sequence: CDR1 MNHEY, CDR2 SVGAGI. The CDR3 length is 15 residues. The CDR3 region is CASSYVQGATYEQYF. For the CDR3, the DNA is TGTGCCAGCAGTTATGTCCAGGGGGCAACCTACGAGCAGTACTTC.

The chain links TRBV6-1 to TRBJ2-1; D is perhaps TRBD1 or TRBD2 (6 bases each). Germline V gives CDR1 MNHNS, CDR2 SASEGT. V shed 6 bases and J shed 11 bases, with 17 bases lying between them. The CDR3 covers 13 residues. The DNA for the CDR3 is TGTGCCAGCAGACCCGGGGGCGAGAGAAAGCAGTTCTTC. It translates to CASRPGGERKQFF.

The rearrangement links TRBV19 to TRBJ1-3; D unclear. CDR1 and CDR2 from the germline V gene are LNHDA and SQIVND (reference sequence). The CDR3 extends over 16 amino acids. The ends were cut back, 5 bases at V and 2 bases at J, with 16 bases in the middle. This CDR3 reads CASSSRSTRAGNTIYF. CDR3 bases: TGTGCCAGTAGTTCCCGTTCGACAAGGGCTGGAAACACCATATATTTT.